This entry describes one TCR beta chain. The antigen is unknown. Using immunoSEQ multiplex PCR, the repertoire was profiled, and TCRdb retains in-frame clones only, with some absent. The data hold approximately 10,000 clones, with over 70% observed a single time. Sampled 1 year posttransplant, controls received myeloablative marrow transplants, methotrexate and a calcineurin inhibitor. These data belong to a study of T cells after posttransplantation cyclophosphamide. Findings and limits, study-wide: Later blood repertoires were often dominated by clones from the donor CD8+ memory compartment. TRB clonality was highly associated with recipient CMV seropositivity and reactivation. Tissue-infiltrating T cells from skin or gut overlapped little with blood T cells.

The CDR3 is made up of 17 amino acids. V dropped 1 base and J dropped 4; count of bases not matched to a gene: 11. Germline V gives CDR1 SGHAT, CDR2 FQNNGV. The V and J genes are TRBV11-2 and TRBJ2-7; 9 nucleotides align to TRBD1. The TCR was taken from a male patient in his 30s who received an allogeneic stem cell transplant from an unrelated donor, was CMV-positive, and had acute GVHD only. The graft donor may have contributed some T cells. The sequenced sample was PBMCs, obtained about 350 days after allogeneic stem cell transplant with calcineurin inhibitor and methotrexate. CDR3 coding DNA: TGTGCCAGCAGCTTAGGGGGGACAGGGTCGTGGGAATACGAGCAGTACTTC. Translating it yields CASSLGGTGSWEYEQYF.